These 7 T cell receptor beta chains share one sample of origin, sequenced in a study of T cells in Graves' hyperthyroidism and ophthalmopathy. RNA transcripts were the template for amplifying TCR beta CDR3 regions. TCR CDR3 regions were first amplified by RT-PCR with HTBI primers. TCRdb re-derived calls from the multiplex PCR reads in MiXCR, one entry per CDR3 protein. The sample contains 800,000 or so distinct CDR3 sequences, 38% of which appear only once. Source material: blood. These receptors were obtained from a man between 18 and 35 years old with Graves' hyperthyroidism.

The chain combines TRBV29-1 with TRBJ2-1; 9 positions match TRBD2. In germline, CDR1 is SQVTM, CDR2 ANQGSEA. J gave up 5 bases and V 0 bases, and 5 bases lay outside the gene matches. This CDR3 has 15 amino acids. CDR3 region: CSVEEAGGLDNEQFF. DNA of the CDR3: TGCAGCGTTGAAGAGGCGGGAGGGTTGGACAATGAGCAGTTCTTC.

V is TRBV4-2 and J is TRBJ2-5; 7 bases map to TRBD1. The CDR3 runs 14 residues. V was clipped by 6 bases and J by 6 bases; unmatched bases: 10. CDR1 LGHNA and CDR2 YNFKEQ come from the germline V gene. CDR3 protein: CASSPGQVGQTQYF. In DNA, the CDR3 is TGTGCCAGCAGTCCCGGACAGGTTGGTCAGACCCAGTACTTC.

There are many counts of this clonotype. The gene calls are TRBV12-3 or TRBV12-4 and TRBJ1-5, with a weak D call TRBD1 (6 bases). The CDR3 runs 15 residues. The V and J ends lost 6 bases and 0 bases respectively, with 12 bases between them. CDR3 protein: CASSLSGDSNQPQHF. CDR3 DNA sequence: TGTGCCAGCAGCTTATCAGGGGATAGCAATCAGCCCCAGCATTTT.

This clonotype was counted many times. The chain couples TRBV7-9 to TRBJ1-5, with D unclear. The length of the CDR3 is 12 residues. V dropped 6 bases and J dropped 5 bases, with 8 bases sitting between them. Germline V lookup: CDR1 SEHNR, CDR2 FQNEAQ (reference sequence). As DNA, the CDR3 is TGTGCCAGCAGACGTGGGGATCAGCCCCAGCATTTT. It is translated as CASRRGDQPQHF.

The rearrangement uses TRBV5-6 and TRBJ1-1, with TRBD1 identical over 11 bases. V gave up 5 bases and J gave up 6 bases; unmatched junction bases: 0. CDR1 SGHDT and CDR2 YYEEEE come from the germline V gene. This CDR3 comprises 12 residues. CDR3 sequence reads: CASRGQGAEAFF. CDR3 DNA: TGTGCCAGCAGGGGACAGGGGGCTGAAGCTTTCTTT.

This clonotype was counted many times. Here the CDR3 DNA reads TGTGCCAGCAGCTTCGAGGGGACCACCTACGAGCAGTACTTC. It is translated as CASSFEGTTYEQYF. J is TRBJ2-7 and V is TRBV7-9; D might be TRBD1 or TRBD2, each matching 5 bases. This CDR3 comprises 14 residues. Germline assignment: CDR1 SEHNR and CDR2 FQNEAQ (reference sequence). Trimming pared 3 bases from V and 2 bases from J, leaving 11 bases between.

On this clonotype itself: Likely a read error: the CDR3 ends without its conserved phenylalanine or tryptophan. It is unclear where the CDR3 begins or ends on the DNA, so no DNA is shown, and the CDR3 is as TCRdb lists it. This chain links TRBV7-6 with TRBJ1-3. The CDR3 has 10 amino acids, counting both end residues. Germline V gene sequence: CDR1 SGHVS, CDR2 FNYEAQ. The CDR3 loop is CASRERLAEA.